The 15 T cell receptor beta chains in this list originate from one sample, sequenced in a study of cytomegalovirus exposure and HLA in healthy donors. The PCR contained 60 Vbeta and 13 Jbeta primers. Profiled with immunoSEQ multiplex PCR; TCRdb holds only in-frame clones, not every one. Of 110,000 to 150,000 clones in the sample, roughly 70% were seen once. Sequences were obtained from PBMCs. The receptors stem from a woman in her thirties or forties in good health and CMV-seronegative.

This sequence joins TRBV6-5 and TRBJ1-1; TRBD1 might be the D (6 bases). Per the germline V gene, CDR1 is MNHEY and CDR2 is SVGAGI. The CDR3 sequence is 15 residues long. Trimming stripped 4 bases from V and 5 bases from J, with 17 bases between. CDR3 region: CASSFQGRGGTEAFF. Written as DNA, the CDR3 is TGTGCCAGCAGTTTTCAAGGCAGGGGAGGGACTGAAGCTTTCTTT.

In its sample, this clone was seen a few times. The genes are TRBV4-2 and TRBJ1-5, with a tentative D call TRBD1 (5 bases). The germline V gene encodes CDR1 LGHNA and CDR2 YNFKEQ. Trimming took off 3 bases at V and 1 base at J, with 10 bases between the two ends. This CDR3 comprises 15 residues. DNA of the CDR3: TGTGCCAGCAGCCAGACGACAGCAAGCAATCAGCCCCAGCATTTT. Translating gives CASSQTTASNQPQHF.

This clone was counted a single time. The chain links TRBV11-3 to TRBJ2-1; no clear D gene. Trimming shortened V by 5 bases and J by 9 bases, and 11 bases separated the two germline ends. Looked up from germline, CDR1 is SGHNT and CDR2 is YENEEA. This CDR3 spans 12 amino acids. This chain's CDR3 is CASSQDWSEQFF. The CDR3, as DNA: TGTGCCAGCAGCCAAGACTGGAGTGAGCAGTTCTTC.

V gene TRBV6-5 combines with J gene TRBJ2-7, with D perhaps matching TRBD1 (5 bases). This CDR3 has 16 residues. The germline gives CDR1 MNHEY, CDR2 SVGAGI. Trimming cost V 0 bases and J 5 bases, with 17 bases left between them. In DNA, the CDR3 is TGTGCCAGCAGTTACTCGTCATGGCAGGGTGGCCACGAGCAGTACTTC. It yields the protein CASSYSSWQGGHEQYF.

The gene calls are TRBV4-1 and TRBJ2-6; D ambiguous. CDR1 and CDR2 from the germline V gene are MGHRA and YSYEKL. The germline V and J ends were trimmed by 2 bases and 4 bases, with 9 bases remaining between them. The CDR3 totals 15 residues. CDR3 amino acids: CASSQIIMGANVLTF. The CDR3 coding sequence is TGCGCCAGCAGCCAAATAATTATGGGGGCCAACGTCCTGACTTTC.

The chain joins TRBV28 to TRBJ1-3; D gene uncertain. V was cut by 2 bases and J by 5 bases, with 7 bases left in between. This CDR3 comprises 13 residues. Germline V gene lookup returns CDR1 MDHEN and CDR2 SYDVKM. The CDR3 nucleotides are TGTGCCAGCAGTTTAAGGCGGAGAAACACCATATATTTT. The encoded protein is CASSLRRRNTIYF.

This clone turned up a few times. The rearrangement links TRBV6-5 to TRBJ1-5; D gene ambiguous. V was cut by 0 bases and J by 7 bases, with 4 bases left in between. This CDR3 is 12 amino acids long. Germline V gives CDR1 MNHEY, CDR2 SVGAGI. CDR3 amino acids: CASSYSGQPQHF. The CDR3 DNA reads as TGTGCCAGCAGTTACTCGGGCCAGCCCCAGCATTTT.

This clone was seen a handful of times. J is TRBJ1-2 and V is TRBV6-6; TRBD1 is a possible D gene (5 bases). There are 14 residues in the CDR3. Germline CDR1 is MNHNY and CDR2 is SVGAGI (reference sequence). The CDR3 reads CATLVARDYPGYTF. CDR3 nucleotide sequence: TGTGCTACCTTAGTAGCCCGGGACTATCCCGGCTACACCTTC.

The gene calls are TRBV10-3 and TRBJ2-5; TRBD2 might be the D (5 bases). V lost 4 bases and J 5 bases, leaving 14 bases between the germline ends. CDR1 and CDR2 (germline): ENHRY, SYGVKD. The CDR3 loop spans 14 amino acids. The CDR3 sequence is CAISADSGGETQYF. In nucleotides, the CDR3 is TGTGCCATCAGTGCGGACTCGGGCGGCGAGACCCAGTACTTC.

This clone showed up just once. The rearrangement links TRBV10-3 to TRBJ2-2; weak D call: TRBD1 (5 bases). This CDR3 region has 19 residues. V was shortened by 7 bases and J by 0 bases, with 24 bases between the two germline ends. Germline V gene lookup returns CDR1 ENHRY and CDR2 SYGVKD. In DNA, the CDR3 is TGTGCCATCAAAGGGGCGGCTAACACCCCGTTCGCGAACACCGGGGAGCTGTTTTTT. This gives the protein CAIKGAANTPFANTGELFF.

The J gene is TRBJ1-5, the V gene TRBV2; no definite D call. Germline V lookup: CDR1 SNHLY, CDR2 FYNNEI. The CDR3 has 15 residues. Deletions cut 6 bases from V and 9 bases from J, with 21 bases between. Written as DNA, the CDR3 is TGTGCCAGCAGCCAAGGACGGACGGGAGTCGGGCCCCAGCATTTT. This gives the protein CASSQGRTGVGPQHF. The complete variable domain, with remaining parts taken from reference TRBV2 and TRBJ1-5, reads EPEVTQTPSHQVTQMGQEVILRCVPISNHLYFYWYRQILGQKVEFLVSFYNNEISEKSEIFDDQFSVERPDGSNFTLKIRSTKLEDSAMYFCASSQGRTGVGPQHFGDGTRLSIL.

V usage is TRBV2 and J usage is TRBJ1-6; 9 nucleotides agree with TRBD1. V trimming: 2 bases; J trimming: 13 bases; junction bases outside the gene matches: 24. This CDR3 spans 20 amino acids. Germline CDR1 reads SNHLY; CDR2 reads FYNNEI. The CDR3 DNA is TGTGCCAGCAGTGAAACTCCATTGGGACAGGGCCTTTCCAGGTTAAGGCCCCTCCACTTT. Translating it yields CASSETPLGQGLSRLRPLHF.

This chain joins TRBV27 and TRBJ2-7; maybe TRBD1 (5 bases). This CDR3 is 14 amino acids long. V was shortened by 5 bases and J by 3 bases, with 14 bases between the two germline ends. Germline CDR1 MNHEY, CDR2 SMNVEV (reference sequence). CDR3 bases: TGTGCCAGCAGTAAGCAGGGCTCCTACTACGAGCAGTACTTC. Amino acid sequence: CASSKQGSYYEQYF.

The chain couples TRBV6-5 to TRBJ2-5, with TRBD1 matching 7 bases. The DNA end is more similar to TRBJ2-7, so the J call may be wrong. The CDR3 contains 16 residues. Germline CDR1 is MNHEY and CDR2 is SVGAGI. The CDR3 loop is CASSYSVGGQTYEQYF. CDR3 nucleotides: TGTGCCAGCAGTTACTCTGTTGGGGGACAGACCTACGAGCAGTACTTC.

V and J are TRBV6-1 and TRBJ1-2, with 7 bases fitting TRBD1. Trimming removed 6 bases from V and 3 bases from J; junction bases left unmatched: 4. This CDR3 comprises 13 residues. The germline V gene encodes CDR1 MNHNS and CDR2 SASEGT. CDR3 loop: CASRLGQDYGYTF. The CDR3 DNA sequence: TGTGCCAGCAGATTAGGACAGGACTATGGCTACACCTTC.